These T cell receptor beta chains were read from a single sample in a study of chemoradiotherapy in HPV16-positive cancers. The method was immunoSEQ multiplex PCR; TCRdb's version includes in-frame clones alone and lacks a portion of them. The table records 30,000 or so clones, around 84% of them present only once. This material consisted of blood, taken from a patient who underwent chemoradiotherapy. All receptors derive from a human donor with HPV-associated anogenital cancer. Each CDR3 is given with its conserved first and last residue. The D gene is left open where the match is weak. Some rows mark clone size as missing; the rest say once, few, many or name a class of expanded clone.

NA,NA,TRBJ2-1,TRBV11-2,TGTGCCAGCAGCTTAGAAGGGGCTACCCACTATGAGCAGTTCTTC,CASSLEGATHYEQFF
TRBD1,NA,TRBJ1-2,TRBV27,TGTGCCAGCAGTTCACCGGACAGGGGCCATGGCTACACCTTC,CASSSPDRGHGYTF
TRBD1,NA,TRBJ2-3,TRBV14,TGTGCCAGCAGCCAGACTTTGGGACAGGGGACAGATACGCAGTATTTT,CASSQTLGQGTDTQYF
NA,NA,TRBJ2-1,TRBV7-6,TGTGCCAGCAGCTCTCGTTCAGGGGCTGAGCAGTTCTTC,CASSSRSGAEQFF
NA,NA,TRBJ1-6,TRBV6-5,TGTGCCAGCAGTTACGACGACCGCGGGAATTCACCCCTCCACTTT,CASSYDDRGNSPLHF
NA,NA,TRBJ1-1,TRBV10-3,TGTGCCATCAGCTCTGGGAATCCGAACACTGAAGCTTTCTTT,CAISSGNPNTEAFF
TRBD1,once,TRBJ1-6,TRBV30,TGTGCCTGGGAACAGGGGGATAATTCACCCCTCCACTTT,CAWEQGDNSPLHF
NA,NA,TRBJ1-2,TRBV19,TGTGCCAGTAGTATAGGCACTTCTAACTATGGCTACACCTTC,CASSIGTSNYGYTF
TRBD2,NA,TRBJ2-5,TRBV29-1,TGCAGCGTATCGATAGCGGGGGGGCCCGAGACCCAGTACTTC,CSVSIAGGPETQYF
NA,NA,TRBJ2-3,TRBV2,TGTGCCAGCAGTTTACGACAGACCTCAGATACGCAGTATTTT,CASSLRQTSDTQYF
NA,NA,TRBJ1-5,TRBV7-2,TGTGCCAGCAGCTTAGCACAGCGGGGCGTCGGTCAGCCCCAGCATTTT,CASSLAQRGVGQPQHF
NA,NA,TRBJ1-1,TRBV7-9,TGTGCCAGCAGCTTAAGGACGGTTGAAGCTTTCTTT,CASSLRTVEAFF
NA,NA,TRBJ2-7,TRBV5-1,TGCGCCAGCAGCTCGAGCTCCTACGAGCAGTACTTC,CASSSSSYEQYF
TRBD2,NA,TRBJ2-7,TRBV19,TGTGCCAGCAGACTAGCGGGGGTCGACGAGCAGTACTTC,CASRLAGVDEQYF
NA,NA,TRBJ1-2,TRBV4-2,TGTGCCAGCAGCCAAGTCTCAGGGGAGGTTGGCTACACCTTC,CASSQVSGEVGYTF
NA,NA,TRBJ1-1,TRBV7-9,TGTGCCAGCAGCTTAGTATTGACGGGACGAGGCACTGAAGCTTTCTTT,CASSLVLTGRGTEAFF
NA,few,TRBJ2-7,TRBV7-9,TGTGCCAGCAGCCCTGCCCCGACAGAGTTCTACGAGCAGTACTTC,CASSPAPTEFYEQYF
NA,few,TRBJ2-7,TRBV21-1,TGTGCCAGCAGCAAAGGGCAGCCAGGGATTTACGAGCAGTACTTC,CASSKGQPGIYEQYF
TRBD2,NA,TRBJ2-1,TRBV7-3,TGTGCCAGCAGCCCCACCCCGGGACTAGTCGACAGTGAGCAGTTCTTC,CASSPTPGLVDSEQFF
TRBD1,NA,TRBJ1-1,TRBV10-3,TGTGCCATCAGTGACGACAGGGGGTACACTGAAGCTTTCTTT,CAISDDRGYTEAFF
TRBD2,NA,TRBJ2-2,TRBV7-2,TGTGCCAGCAGTTTGGACCTAAAGCGGGGGTGGACCGGGGAGCTGTTTTTT,CASSLDLKRGWTGELFF
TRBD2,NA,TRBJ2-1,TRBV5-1,TGCGCCAGCAGCTCGGGCGGGGGAAGCTACAATGAGCAGTTCTTC,CASSSGGGSYNEQFF
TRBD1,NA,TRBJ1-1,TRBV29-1,TGCAGCGGGACAGGGTTGGGAAACACTGAAGCTTTCTTT,CSGTGLGNTEAFF
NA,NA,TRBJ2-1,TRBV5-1,TGCGCCAGCAGCCCCGAGTGGCACGAGCAGTTCTTC,CASSPEWHEQFF
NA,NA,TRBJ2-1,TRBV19,TGTGCCAGTAGTAGAACAGCGTTTGGGAGCTACAATGAGCAGTTCTTC,CASSRTAFGSYNEQFF
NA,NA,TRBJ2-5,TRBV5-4,TGTGCCAGCAGCCCCTGGGGATTCTTTGAGACCCAGTACTTC,CASSPWGFFETQYF
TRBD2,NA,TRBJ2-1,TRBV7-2,TGTGCCAGCAGCTTAGACAGCGGGGGGTCCTCTTTTGGCGAGCAGTTCTTC,CASSLDSGGSSFGEQFF